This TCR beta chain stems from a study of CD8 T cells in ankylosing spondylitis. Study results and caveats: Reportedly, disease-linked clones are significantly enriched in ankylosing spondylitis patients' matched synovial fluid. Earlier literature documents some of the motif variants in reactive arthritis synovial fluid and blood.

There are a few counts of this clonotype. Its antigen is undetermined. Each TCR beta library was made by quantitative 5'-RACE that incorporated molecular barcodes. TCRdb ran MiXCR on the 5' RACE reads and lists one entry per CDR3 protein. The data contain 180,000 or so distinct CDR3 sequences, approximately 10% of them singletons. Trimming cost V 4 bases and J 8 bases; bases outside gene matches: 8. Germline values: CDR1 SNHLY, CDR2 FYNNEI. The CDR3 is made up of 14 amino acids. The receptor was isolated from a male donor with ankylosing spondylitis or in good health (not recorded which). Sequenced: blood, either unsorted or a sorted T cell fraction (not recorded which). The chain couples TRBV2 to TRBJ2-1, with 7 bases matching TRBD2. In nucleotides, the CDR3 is TGTGCCAGCAGTGGATTCAGCGGGGAGCATGAGCAGTTCTTC. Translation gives CASSGFSGEHEQFF.